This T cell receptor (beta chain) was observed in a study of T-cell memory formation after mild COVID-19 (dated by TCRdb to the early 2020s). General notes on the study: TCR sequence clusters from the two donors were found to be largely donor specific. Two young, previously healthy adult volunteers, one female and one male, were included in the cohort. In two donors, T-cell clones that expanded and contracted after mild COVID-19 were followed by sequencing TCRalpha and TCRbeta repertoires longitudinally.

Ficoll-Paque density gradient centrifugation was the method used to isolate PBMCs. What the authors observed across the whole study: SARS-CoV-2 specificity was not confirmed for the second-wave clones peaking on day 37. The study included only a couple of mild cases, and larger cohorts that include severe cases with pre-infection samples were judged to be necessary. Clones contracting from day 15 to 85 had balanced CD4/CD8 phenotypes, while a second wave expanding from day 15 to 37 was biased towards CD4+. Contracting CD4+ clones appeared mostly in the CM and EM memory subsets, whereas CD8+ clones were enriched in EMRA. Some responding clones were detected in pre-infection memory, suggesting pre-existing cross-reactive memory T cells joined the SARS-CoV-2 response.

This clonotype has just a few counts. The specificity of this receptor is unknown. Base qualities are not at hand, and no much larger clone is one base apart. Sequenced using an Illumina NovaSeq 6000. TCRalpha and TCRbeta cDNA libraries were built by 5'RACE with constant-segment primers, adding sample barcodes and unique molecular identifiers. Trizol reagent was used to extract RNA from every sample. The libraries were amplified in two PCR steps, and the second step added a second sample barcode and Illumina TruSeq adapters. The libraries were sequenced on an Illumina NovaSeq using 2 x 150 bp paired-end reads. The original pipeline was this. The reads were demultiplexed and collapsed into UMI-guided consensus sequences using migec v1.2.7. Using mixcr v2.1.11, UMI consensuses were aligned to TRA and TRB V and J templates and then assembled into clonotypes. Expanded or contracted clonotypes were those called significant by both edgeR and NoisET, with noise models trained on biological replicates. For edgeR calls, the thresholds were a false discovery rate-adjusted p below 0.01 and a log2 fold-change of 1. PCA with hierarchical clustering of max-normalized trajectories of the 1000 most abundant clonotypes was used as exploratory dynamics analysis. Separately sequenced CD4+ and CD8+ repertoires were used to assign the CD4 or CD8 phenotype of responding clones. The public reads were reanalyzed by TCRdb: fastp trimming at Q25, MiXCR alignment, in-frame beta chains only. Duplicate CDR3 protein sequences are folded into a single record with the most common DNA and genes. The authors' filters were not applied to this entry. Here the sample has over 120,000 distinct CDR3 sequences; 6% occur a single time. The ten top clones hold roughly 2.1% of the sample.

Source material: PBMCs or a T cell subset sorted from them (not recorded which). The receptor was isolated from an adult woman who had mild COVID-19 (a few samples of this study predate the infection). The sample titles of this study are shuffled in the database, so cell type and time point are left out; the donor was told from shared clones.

In nucleotides, the sequence is TGCGCCAGCAGCTTGGGGGCTGGGTCCAGTGAAGCTTTCTTT. Translated, it gives CASSLGAGSSEAFF. The chain is assembled from TRBV5-1 and TRBJ1-1; the D gene is unclear. According to the germline V gene, CDR1 reads SGHRS and CDR2 reads YFSETQ. Trimming removed 0 bases from V and 7 bases from J, leaving 13 bases between the germline ends. From cysteine to phenylalanine, the CDR3 is 14 amino acids long. The CDR3 DNA has 42 bases and is translated from base 1.